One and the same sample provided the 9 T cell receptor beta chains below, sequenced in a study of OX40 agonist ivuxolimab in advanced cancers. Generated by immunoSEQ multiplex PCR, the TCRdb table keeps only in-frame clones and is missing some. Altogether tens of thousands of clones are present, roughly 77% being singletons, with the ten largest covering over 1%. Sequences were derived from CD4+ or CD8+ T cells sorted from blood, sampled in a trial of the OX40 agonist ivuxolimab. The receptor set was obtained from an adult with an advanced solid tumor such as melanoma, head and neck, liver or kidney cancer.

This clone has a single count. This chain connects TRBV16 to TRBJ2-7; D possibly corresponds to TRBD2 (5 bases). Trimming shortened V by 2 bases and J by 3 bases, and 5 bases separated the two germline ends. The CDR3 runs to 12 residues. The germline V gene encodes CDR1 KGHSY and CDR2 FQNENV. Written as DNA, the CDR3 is TGTGCCAGCAGCCAAGGACTCTACGAGCAGTACTTC. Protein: CASSQGLYEQYF.

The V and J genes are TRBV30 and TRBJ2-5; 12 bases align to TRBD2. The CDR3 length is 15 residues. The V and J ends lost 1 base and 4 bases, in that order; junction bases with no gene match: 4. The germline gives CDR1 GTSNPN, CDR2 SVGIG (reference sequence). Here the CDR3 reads CAWSATSGRRETQYF. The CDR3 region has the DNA TGTGCCTGGAGTGCGACTAGCGGGAGAAGAGAGACCCAGTACTTC.

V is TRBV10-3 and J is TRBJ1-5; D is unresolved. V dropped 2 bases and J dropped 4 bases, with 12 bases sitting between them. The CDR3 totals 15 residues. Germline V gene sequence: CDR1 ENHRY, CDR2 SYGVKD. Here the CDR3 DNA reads TGTGCCATCAGTGAGCACCCGGCGGGGAATCAGCCCCAGCATTTT. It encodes CAISEHPAGNQPQHF.

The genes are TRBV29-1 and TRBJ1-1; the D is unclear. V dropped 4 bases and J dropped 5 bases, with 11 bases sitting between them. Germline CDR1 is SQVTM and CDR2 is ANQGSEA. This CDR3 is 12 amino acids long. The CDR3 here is CSVVRDETEAFF. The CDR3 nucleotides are TGCAGCGTTGTGAGGGATGAGACTGAAGCTTTCTTT.

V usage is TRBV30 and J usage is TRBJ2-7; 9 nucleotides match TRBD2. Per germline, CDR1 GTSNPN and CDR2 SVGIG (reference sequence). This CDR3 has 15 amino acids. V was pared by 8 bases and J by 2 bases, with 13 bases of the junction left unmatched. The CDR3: CASEPRGGRAYEQYF. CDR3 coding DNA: TGTGCCAGCGAACCGCGGGGGGGCCGGGCCTACGAGCAGTACTTC. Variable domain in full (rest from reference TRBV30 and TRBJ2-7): SQTIHQWPATLVQPVGSPLSLECTVEGTSNPNLYWYRQAAGRGLQLLFYSVGIGQISSEVPQNLSASRPQDRQFILSSKKLLLSDSGFYLCASEPRGGRAYEQYFGPGTRLTVT.

The CDR3 is CASSPGQVIQETQYF. The CDR3 DNA sequence: TGTGCCAGCTCACCCGGACAGGTCATCCAAGAGACCCAGTACTTC. The J gene is TRBJ2-5, the V gene TRBV18; 7 bases fit TRBD1. V was pared by 3 bases and J by 1 base, with 5 bases of the junction left unmatched. The length of the CDR3 is 15 residues. The germline V gene has CDR1 KGHSH and CDR2 LQKENI.

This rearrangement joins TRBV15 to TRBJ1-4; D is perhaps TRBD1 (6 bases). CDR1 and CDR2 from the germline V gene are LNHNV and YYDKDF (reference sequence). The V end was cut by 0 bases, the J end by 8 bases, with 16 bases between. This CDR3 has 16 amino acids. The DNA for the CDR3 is TGTGCCACCAGCAGAGATAGGGGGGGACCGGGAGAAAAACTGTTTTTT. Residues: CATSRDRGGPGEKLFF.

The chain's CDR3 is CASSPGTGRDGYTF. In nucleotides, the CDR3 is TGTGCCAGCAGTCCCGGGACAGGGAGAGATGGCTACACCTTC. The chain links TRBV6-5 to TRBJ1-2, with 9 bases identical to TRBD1. This CDR3 is 14 amino acids long. The germline V gene encodes CDR1 MNHEY and CDR2 SVGAGI. V lost 5 bases and J lost 6; bases outside the gene matches: 7.

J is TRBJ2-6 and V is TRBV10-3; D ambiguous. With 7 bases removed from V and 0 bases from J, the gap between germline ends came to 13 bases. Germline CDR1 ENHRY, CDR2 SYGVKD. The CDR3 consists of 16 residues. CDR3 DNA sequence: TGTGCCATCATGGTGGGGTTCAGCTCTGGGGCCAACGTCCTGACTTTC. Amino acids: CAIMVGFSSGANVLTF.